The 3 T cell receptor beta chains reported below all come from one sample, sequenced in a study of cytotoxic CD8 clonotypes in ibrutinib-treated CLL. The repertoire was sequenced with immunoSEQ multiplex PCR; TCRdb's copy has only in-frame clones and lacks some. The sample includes fewer than 100,000 clones, around 75% of them seen just once. The sample consisted of PBMCs, taken after 12 months of ibrutinib treatment. The receptor set was obtained from a human donor with chronic lymphocytic leukemia.

The rearrangement uses TRBV7-2 and TRBJ2-7; 9 bases align to TRBD2. The V segment lost 4 bases and the J segment 2 bases; nucleotides outside the gene matches: 3. The CDR3 contains 14 residues. Germline CDR1 SGHTA, CDR2 FQGNSA. In DNA, the CDR3 is TGTGCCAGCAGCTATCTAGCGGGGCCCTACGAGCAGTACTTC. Its protein is CASSYLAGPYEQYF.

The CDR3 nucleotides read TGTGCAAGTCGCTTAGTGTCGTCCCCGGGCAATCAGCCCCAGCATTTT. Protein: CASRLVSSPGNQPQHF. The chain employs TRBV12-2 and TRBJ1-5. TRBV12-2 is recorded as a pseudogene. The CDR3 length is 16 residues.

The chain has TRBV18 and TRBJ2-7, with 7 bases aligning to TRBD2. The CDR3 is made up of 14 amino acids. The germline V gene encodes CDR1 KGHSH and CDR2 LQKENI. V trimming: 3 bases; J trimming: 3 bases; junction bases outside the gene matches: 5. CDR3 residues: CASSPEAGVYEQYF. The CDR3 DNA reads as TGTGCCAGCTCACCGGAGGCGGGGGTCTACGAGCAGTACTTC.